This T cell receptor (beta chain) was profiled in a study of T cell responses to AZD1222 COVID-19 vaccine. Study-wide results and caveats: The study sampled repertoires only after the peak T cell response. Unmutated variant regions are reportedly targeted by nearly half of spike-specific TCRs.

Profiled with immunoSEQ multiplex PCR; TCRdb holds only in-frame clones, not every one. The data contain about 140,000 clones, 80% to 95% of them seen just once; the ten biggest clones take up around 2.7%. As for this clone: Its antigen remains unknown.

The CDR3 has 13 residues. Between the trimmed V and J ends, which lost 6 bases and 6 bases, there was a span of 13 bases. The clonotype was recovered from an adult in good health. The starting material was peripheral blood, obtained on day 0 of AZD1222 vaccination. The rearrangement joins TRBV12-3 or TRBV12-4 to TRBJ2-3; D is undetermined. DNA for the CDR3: TGTGCCAGCAGGTCTATGGTCGCGGATACGCAGTATTTT. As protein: CASRSMVADTQYF.